This T cell receptor (beta chain) was observed in a study of T cell changes during pregnancy in multiple sclerosis. TCRdb keeps only in-frame clones here, not all; method: immunoSEQ multiplex PCR. The data show 66,000 or so clones, more than 80% seen once. The CDR3 has 13 residues. Deletions cut 0 bases from V and 7 bases from J, with 7 bases between. Per the germline V gene, CDR1 is SGHNT and CDR2 is YYREEE (reference sequence). This receptor was taken from a female donor in good health, enrolled as a control in a pregnancy study. The sample was peripheral blood, taken in the first trimester of pregnancy. The J gene is TRBJ2-2, the V gene TRBV5-4; D gene uncertain. The CDR3 DNA follows: TGTGCCAGCAGCTTGGATAGCTTCGGGGAGCTGTTTTTT. Translation: CASSLDSFGELFF. The full variable domain, rest sourced from reference TRBV5-4 and TRBJ2-2, is ETGVTQSPTHLIKTRGQQVTLRCSSQSGHNTVSWYQQALGQGPQFIFQYYREEENGRGNFPPRFSGLQFPNYSSELNVNALELDDSALYLCASSLDSFGELFFGEGSRLTVL.